The 4 T cell receptor beta chains presented below share a single source sample, sequenced in a study of OX40 agonist ivuxolimab in advanced cancers. Data came from immunoSEQ multiplex PCR; TCRdb stores just in-frame clones and leaves some out. The sample includes about 140,000 clones, less than 95% of them seen just once. This sample comprised CD4+ or CD8+ T cells sorted from blood, obtained in a trial of the OX40 agonist ivuxolimab. Every receptor here comes from an adult with an advanced solid tumor such as melanoma, head and neck, liver or kidney cancer.

As regards this clone: The junction differs from germline at one of its ends, possibly a read error. This chain connects TRBV28 to TRBJ1-1; possible D gene TRBD1, 6 bases. CDR3 size: 14 residues. CDR1 is MDHEN and CDR2 is SYDVKM in the germline V gene. The CDR3 DNA follows: TGTGCCAGTAGTTTAGGGGGGGGGAACACTGAAGCTTTCTTT. As protein: CASSLGGGNTEAFF.

This clone was seen once. The chain combines TRBV18 with TRBJ1-2; 7 bases map to TRBD1. Germline values: CDR1 KGHSH, CDR2 LQKENI. After removal of 5 bases from V and 8 bases from J, the junction contained 11 bases not matched to a gene. The length of the CDR3 is 14 residues. The CDR3 DNA follows: TGTGCCAGCTCAACTACTGGGACAGCTGAAGGCTACACCTTC. This sequence encodes CASSTTGTAEGYTF.

The chain carries TRBV29-1 and TRBJ2-2; maybe TRBD2 (5 bases). The V end lost 7 bases, the J end lost 0 bases, and 9 bases lay between the germline ends. The CDR3 contains 13 residues. Germline V gene lookup returns CDR1 SQVTM and CDR2 ANQGSEA. The CDR3 here is CSASGSNTGELFF. In nucleotides, the CDR3 is TGCAGCGCAAGCGGCTCGAACACCGGGGAGCTGTTTTTT.

The chain is built from TRBV7-2 and TRBJ1-1; D is possibly TRBD1 (6 bases). V was clipped by 10 bases and J by 1 base, with 16 bases between them. Germline assignment: CDR1 SGHTA and CDR2 FQGNSA. There are 14 residues in the CDR3. The CDR3 DNA sequence: TGTGCCACCCAGCCAGGGGCGTCGAACACTGAAGCTTTCTTT. It is translated as CATQPGASNTEAFF.